This T cell receptor beta chain stems from a study of blood T cells in healthy people across ages. Study-level background: Using template switching, researchers captured about one barcoded beta molecule for each two T cells. Broader study findings: Per million T cells, TCR beta diversity dropped roughly linearly as age increased. With unsorted PBMCs, a conclusive comparison of naive versus antigen-experienced cells was not possible.

V was pared by 5 bases and J by 0 bases, with 9 bases between. The CDR3 is 14 amino acids. Germline V gene sequence: CDR1 MGHDK, CDR2 SYGVNS. This clonotype was detected a few times. Its cognate antigen is unknown. It was with a sample-barcoded 5' primer and a J-beta primer mix that a second PCR of about 6 to 12 cycles was run. Unique molecular identifiers of 12 random nucleotides labeled each cDNA. MiXCR, applied by TCRdb to the 5' RACE reads, yields one record per CDR3 protein. This sample has 1 million to 1.2 million distinct CDR3 sequences, with 30% to 40% found just once. This chain joins TRBV25-1 and TRBJ2-3, with D perhaps TRBD1 (6 bases). The clonotype originates from a man aged 18 to 35 in good health. The sequenced material came from blood. This CDR3 reads CASSWGRSTDTQYF. CDR3 bases: TGTGCCAGCAGTTGGGGGCGCAGCACAGATACGCAGTATTTT.